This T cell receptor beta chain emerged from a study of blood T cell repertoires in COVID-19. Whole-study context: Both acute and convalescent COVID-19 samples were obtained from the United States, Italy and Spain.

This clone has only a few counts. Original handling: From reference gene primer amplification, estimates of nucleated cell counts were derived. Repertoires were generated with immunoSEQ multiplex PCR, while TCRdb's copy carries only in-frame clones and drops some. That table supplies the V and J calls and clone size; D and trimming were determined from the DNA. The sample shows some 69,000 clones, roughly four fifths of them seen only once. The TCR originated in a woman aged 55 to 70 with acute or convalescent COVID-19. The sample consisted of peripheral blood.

The CDR3 DNA reads TGTGCCAGCTCACCATTTTCTGGGACAGCAAATGAAGCTTTCTTT. Translated, it gives CASSPFSGTANEAFF. The genes are TRBV18 and TRBJ1-1, with 7 bases lining up with TRBD1. The CDR3 length is 15 residues. V trimming: 2 bases; J trimming: 7 bases; junction bases outside the gene matches: 10. Germline-derived CDR1 and CDR2 are KGHSH and LQKENI.